A selection of T cell receptor beta chains follows, all from one sample in a study of early T cells in non-severe SARS-CoV-2 infection. TCRdb recomputed calls from the 5' RACE reads with MiXCR, one row per CDR3 protein. Of approximately 70,000 distinct CDR3 sequences in the sample, roughly an eighth are singletons; the top ten hold 0.95% to 1.5%. Sequencing was performed on whole blood. These receptors were obtained from an adult who was a healthcare worker with PCR-confirmed SARS-CoV-2 infection or an uninfected control (not recorded which). CDR3s include the opening cysteine and the closing phenylalanine or tryptophan. A D gene is named only where the DNA matches it firmly. Size values are once, few and many counts, or a class for expanded clones, and some rows have none.

clone_size,j_call,d_call,v_call,cdr3_nt,cdr3_aa
many,TRBJ1-6,.,TRBV11-2,TGTGCCAGCAGCTTAGATCAGAGGAAAAATTCACCCCTCCACTTT,CASSLDQRKNSPLHF
.,TRBJ1-5,.,TRBV12-3/TRBV12-4,TGTGCCAGCAGTTTCATCCTGGGGCAGGTCGGGTATCAGCCCCAGCATTTT,CASSFILGQVGYQPQHF
many,TRBJ2-1,TRBD1,TRBV29-1,TGCAGCGTTTTACAGGGGTGGTCCTACAATGAGCAGTTCTTC,CSVLQGWSYNEQFF
.,TRBJ1-1,.,TRBV20-1,TGCAGTGCCGCGAGGACACCGAACACTGAAGCTTTCTTT,CSAARTPNTEAFF
.,TRBJ2-1,.,TRBV2,TGTGCCAGCAGTGAAGAAGGGTATGAGCAGTTCTTC,CASSEEGYEQFF
many,TRBJ1-6,TRBD1,TRBV6-2/TRBV6-3,TGTGCCAGCAGTGCCCGGGACAGCTCAATACCCCTCCACTTT,CASSARDSSIPLHF
many,TRBJ2-3,.,TRBV20-1,TGCAGTGCCGAAGGGACCCCCGGCGGCACAGATACGCAGTATTTT,CSAEGTPGGTDTQYF
.,TRBJ2-7,TRBD2,TRBV28,TGTGCCATCCAGCGGGGAGCGCAGAGTACCGAGCAGTACTTC,CAIQRGAQSTEQYF
many,TRBJ1-5,.,TRBV28,TGTGCCAGCAGCCCAACCCGAGGGGGGGCACGACAGCCCCAGCATTTT,CASSPTRGGARQPQHF
many,TRBJ1-1,.,TRBV12-3/TRBV12-4,TGTGCCAGCAGTCTTGCAAGTGAAGCTTTCTTT,CASSLASEAFF
.,TRBJ2-3,TRBD2,TRBV7-2,TGTGCCAGCAGCGGGGGACTAGCGGGAGAACGAACGCAGTATTTT,CASSGGLAGERTQYF
many,TRBJ1-1,.,TRBV6-2/TRBV6-3,TGTGCCAGCAGTTCCGAAGACACCCCCTGGGGCACTGAAGCTTTCTTT,CASSSEDTPWGTEAFF
.,TRBJ1-4,.,TRBV29-1,TGCAGCGTTGTATCCCGGGATGAAAAACTGTTTTTT,CSVVSRDEKLFF
.,TRBJ1-5,TRBD1,TRBV19,TGTGCCAGTAGTGATCAGGGGGATTTTCAGCCCCAGCATTTT,CASSDQGDFQPQHF
many,TRBJ2-1,.,TRBV6-2/TRBV6-3,TGTGCCAGCAGTTACGCCAGACTAAGCGGGAAGGGGGGTGAGCAGTTCTTC,CASSYARLSGKGGEQFF
.,TRBJ2-5,TRBD2,TRBV11-2,TGTGCCAGCAGTGTCCGGGACTACCCCTGGTGGACCCAGTACTTC,CASSVRDYPWWTQYF
many,TRBJ2-7,TRBD1,TRBV13,TGTGCCAGCAGCTGGACAGGTGATCCCTACGAGCAGTACTTC,CASSWTGDPYEQYF
many,TRBJ2-5,TRBD1,TRBV5-4,TGTGCCGTTGGACAGGGCCAAGAGACCCAGTACTTC,CAVGQGQETQYF
many,TRBJ1-1,.,TRBV29-1,TGCAGCGTCCGACAGGTTCTAAACACTGAAGCTTTCTTT,CSVRQVLNTEAFF
many,TRBJ2-1,.,TRBV20-1,TGCAGTGCTAGAGATCTTACCCCCGGGATCATCAACAATGAGCAGTTCTTC,CSARDLTPGIINNEQFF
many,TRBJ2-1,.,TRBV29-1,TGCAGCGTTGTCGGCGGGGATCTTGATGAGCAGTTCTTC,CSVVGGDLDEQFF
many,TRBJ2-4,.,TRBV2,TGTGCCAGCAGTGAAGGTGGGGCCCAAGCCAAAAACATTCAGTACTTC,CASSEGGAQAKNIQYF
few,TRBJ2-4,TRBD1,TRBV9,TGTGCCAGCAGCGAAGACAGGGTCGAAGACATTCAGTACTTC,CASSEDRVEDIQYF
many,TRBJ1-5,.,TRBV6-2/TRBV6-3,TGTGCTTGCGGCAGTCAGCCCCAGCATTTT,CACGSQPQHF
.,TRBJ1-1,.,TRBV29-1,TGCAGCGTCCTAGACAGCCCGTGGATGAACACTGAAGCTTTCTTT,CSVLDSPWMNTEAFF
many,TRBJ2-1,.,TRBV27,TGTGCCAGCGGGCGTCGAGGGCATGAGCAGTTCTTC,CASGRRGHEQFF
many,TRBJ1-1,.,TRBV19,TGTGCCAGTGGAGAGACCATGAACACTGAAGCTTTCTTT,CASGETMNTEAFF
many,TRBJ2-1,TRBD1,TRBV7-6,TGTGCCAGCAGCCTCGACAGGGCCAATGAGCAGTTCTTC,CASSLDRANEQFF
many,TRBJ1-1,.,TRBV28,TGTGCCAGCAGTTTGGCGTTCACTGAAGCTTTCTTT,CASSLAFTEAFF
.,TRBJ1-6,.,TRBV20-1,TGCAGTGCTAGAGAGCGCTCCTATAATTCACCCCTCCACTTT,CSARERSYNSPLHF
many,TRBJ1-2,TRBD1,TRBV27,TGTGCCAGCAGCCCCGCCTGGGGACAGGGCTTCTATGGCTACACCTTC,CASSPAWGQGFYGYTF
many,TRBJ2-7,.,TRBV7-2,TGTGCCAGCAGCTTACGACTAGAGCTGTACGAGCAGTACTTC,CASSLRLELYEQYF
many,TRBJ2-7,.,TRBV7-9,TGTGCCAGCAGCTCTCAGGGGTTTGGCGAGCAGTACTTC,CASSSQGFGEQYF
.,TRBJ2-5,.,TRBV19,TGTGCCAGTAGTATTTGGCCGGAGGAGACCCAGTACTTC,CASSIWPEETQYF
few,TRBJ2-7,TRBD1,TRBV10-3,TGTGCCATCAGCGGGACAGTGCAGTTGGACGAGCAGTACTTC,CAISGTVQLDEQYF
.,TRBJ2-2,.,TRBV18,TGTGCCAGCTCACCACCAACCGGGGAGCTGTTTTTT,CASSPPTGELFF
.,TRBJ2-5,TRBD2,TRBV29-1,TGCAGCACCTCAGGGGCTAGCGGGGGCGTAGAGACCCAGTACTTC,CSTSGASGGVETQYF
many,TRBJ2-2,.,TRBV14,TGTGCCAGCAGCCAAACGACCTATGGGGAGCTGTTTTTT,CASSQTTYGELFF
.,TRBJ2-1,.,TRBV20-1,TGCAGTGCGCTCGGGGGCCAGTCCTACAATGAGCAGTTCTTC,CSALGGQSYNEQFF
.,TRBJ2-3,.,TRBV7-2,TGTGCCAGCAGCTTAGCAGCCCTGGGGGATACGCAGTATTTT,CASSLAALGDTQYF